A selection of T cell receptor beta chains follows, all from one sample in a study of blood T cell repertoires in COVID-19. Measured with immunoSEQ multiplex PCR; TCRdb has only the in-frame clones, and not every one. This sample has about 360,000 clones, with 87% found just once. The sequenced sample consisted of PBMCs or T cells enriched from blood (not recorded which). The receptors were sampled from a man aged 35-49 years in a cohort exposed to, infected with or recovered from COVID-19 (not recorded which). CDR3s include the opening cysteine and the closing phenylalanine or tryptophan. D genes are given only for firm matches. Expanded clones get a size class; other rows say once, few or many, or leave the size out.

clone_size,d_call,j_call,v_call,cdr3_aa,cdr3_nt
-,TRBD1,TRBJ2-7,TRBV5-6,CASSFGQGFYEQYF,TGTGCCAGCAGCTTTGGACAGGGGTTCTACGAGCAGTACTTC
-,-,TRBJ2-5,TRBV28,CASSWKDRFGETQYF,TGTGCCAGCAGTTGGAAAGACAGGTTCGGAGAGACCCAGTACTTC
-,-,TRBJ2-7,TRBV7-6,CASSSSRGKRPYEQYF,TGTGCCAGCAGCTCATCGCGGGGCAAGCGTCCCTACGAGCAGTACTTC
-,-,TRBJ2-7,TRBV6-6,CASRNRDVYHEQYF,TGTGCCAGCAGGAACCGGGATGTTTACCACGAGCAGTACTTC
-,TRBD1,TRBJ2-5,TRBV4-1,CASSQENRGETQYF,TGCGCCAGCAGCCAAGAAAACAGGGGAGAGACCCAGTACTTC
once,-,TRBJ2-1,TRBV5-4,CASSSYNEQFF,TGTGCCAGCAGCTCTTATAATGAGCAGTTCTTC
-,TRBD2,TRBJ2-1,TRBV28,CASIQEPGLAGVEQFF,TGTGCCAGCATCCAAGAACCGGGACTAGCGGGAGTGGAGCAGTTCTTC
-,TRBD1,TRBJ1-2,TRBV10-3,CAISEGQGYGYTF,TGTGCCATCAGTGAGGGACAGGGCTATGGCTACACCTTC
-,-,TRBJ2-3,TRBV18,CASSPGISRQDTQYF,TGTGCCAGCTCACCGGGTATAAGCAGACAAGATACGCAGTATTTT
few,TRBD1,TRBJ1-2,TRBV6-5,CASNWDRTNYGYTF,TGTGCCAGCAACTGGGACAGGACTAACTATGGCTACACCTTC
-,-,TRBJ2-2,TRBV19,CASMRGSNTGELFF,TGTGCCAGTATGCGCGGGTCCAACACCGGGGAGCTGTTTTTT
-,TRBD1,TRBJ2-7,TRBV6-1,CASSEPTGRDYEQYF,TGTGCCAGCAGTGAACCGACAGGGCGAGACTACGAGCAGTACTTC
-,TRBD2,TRBJ2-7,TRBV5-4,CASSSMSGSSYEQYF,TGTGCCAGCAGCTCCATGAGCGGGAGCTCCTACGAGCAGTACTTC
-,-,TRBJ1-5,TRBV7-4,CASSSSSSYNQPQHF,TGTGCCAGCAGCTCCTCCTCTTCTTACAATCAGCCCCAGCATTTT
-,TRBD1,TRBJ1-2,TRBV6-1,CASSEAQGGYGYTF,TGTGCCAGCAGTGAAGCGCAGGGGGGCTATGGCTACACCTTC
-,TRBD2,TRBJ2-3,TRBV7-2,CASSLGLAGSTDTQYF,TGTGCCAGCAGCCTGGGACTAGCGGGAAGCACAGATACGCAGTATTTT
-,-,TRBJ2-1,TRBV10-3,CAISASTGSNTDEQFF,TGTGCCATCAGTGCATCCACCGGGAGCAATACCGATGAGCAGTTCTTC
-,TRBD1,TRBJ1-2,TRBV30,CAWRTGVNYGYTF,TGTGCCTGGAGGACAGGGGTCAACTATGGCTACACCTTC
-,-,TRBJ1-3,TRBV27,CASSANSGNTIYF,TGTGCCAGCAGTGCTAATTCCGGAAACACCATATATTTT
few,-,TRBJ1-2,TRBV12-2,CASRLSSWGTGTGYYGYTF,-